This paragraph reports one TCR beta chain. It was 250 to 350 ng DNA, some 28,000 T cell genomes, that went into each replicate PCR of unsorted PBMC. Unsorted PBMC DNA was sequenced on ten immunoSEQ deep assay plates. Method: immunoSEQ multiplex PCR; TCRdb's copy keeps in-frame clones and lacks some. The sample yields about 470,000 clones, around 75% seen once. The data were taken from a study of shared clonotypes between healthy human individuals. Sequencing used PBMCs. This TCR was sampled from a woman aged 40 to 50 in good health. Some clones in this sample may be carry-over from other donors' samples.

The chain's CDR3 is CASSQGGGHTGELFF. The CDR3 nucleotides are TGCGCCAGCAGCCAAGGGGGGGGCCACACCGGGGAGCTGTTTTTT. The rearrangement joins TRBV4-1 to TRBJ2-2, with a weak D call TRBD2 (7 bases). CDR3 length: 15 amino acids. V gave up 1 base and J gave up 3 bases, with 9 bases separating them. Looked up from germline, CDR1 is MGHRA and CDR2 is YSYEKL.